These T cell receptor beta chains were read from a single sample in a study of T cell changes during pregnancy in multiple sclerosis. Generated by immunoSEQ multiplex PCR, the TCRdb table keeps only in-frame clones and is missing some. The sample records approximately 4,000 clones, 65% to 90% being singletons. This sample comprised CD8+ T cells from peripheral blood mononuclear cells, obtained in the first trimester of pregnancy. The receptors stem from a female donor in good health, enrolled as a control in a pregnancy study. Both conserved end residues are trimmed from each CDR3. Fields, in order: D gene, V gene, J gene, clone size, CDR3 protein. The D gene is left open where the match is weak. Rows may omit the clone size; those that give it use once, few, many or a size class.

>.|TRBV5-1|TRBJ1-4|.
ASSLTGSNEKLF
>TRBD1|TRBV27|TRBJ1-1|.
ASGKGTGGARTEAF
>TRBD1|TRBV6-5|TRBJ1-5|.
ASRQGNQPQH
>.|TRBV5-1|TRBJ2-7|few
ASRGSSYEQY
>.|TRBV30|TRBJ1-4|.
AWTSGWYEKLF
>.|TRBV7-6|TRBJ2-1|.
ASSRLTSSSWVDEQF
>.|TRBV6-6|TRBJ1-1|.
ASSHQGTEAF
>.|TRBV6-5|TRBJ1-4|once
ASSYSVAGDGEKLF
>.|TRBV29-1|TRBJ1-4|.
SVIDTKATNEKLF
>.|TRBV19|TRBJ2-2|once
ASSPPGVATGELF
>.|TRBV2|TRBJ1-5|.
ASSEAAQLNQPQH
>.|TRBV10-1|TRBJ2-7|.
ASQGRDISYEQY
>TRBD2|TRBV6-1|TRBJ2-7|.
ASREILAGAYEQY
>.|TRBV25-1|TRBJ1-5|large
ASNSGNQPQH
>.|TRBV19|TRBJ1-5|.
ATRDSNQPQH
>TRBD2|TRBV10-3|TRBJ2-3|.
AISESMAAGLHDTQY
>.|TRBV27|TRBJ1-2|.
ASSFGGGFYGYT
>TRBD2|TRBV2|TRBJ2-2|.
ASLGGTGELF
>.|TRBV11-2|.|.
ASSPSSEQY
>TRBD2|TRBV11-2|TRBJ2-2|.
ASSARLAGDNGELF
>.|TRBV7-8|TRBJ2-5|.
ASRGSGTQETQY
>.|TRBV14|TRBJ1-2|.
ASSQGTGGDYGYT
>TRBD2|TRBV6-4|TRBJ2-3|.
ASSDPAGGSGTDTQY
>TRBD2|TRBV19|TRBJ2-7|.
ASSREGDEQY
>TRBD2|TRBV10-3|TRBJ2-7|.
AISDRLAGGRSYEQY
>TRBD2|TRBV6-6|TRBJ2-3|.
ASTTAGSTDTQY
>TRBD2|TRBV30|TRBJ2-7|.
AWSFRVGREQY
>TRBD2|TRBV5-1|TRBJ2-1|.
ASSLSLSLAGGYNEQF
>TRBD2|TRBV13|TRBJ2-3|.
ASSAGEEGDTQY
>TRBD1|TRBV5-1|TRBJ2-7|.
ASRKGASSYEQY
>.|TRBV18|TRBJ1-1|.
ASSPLIQQNTEAF
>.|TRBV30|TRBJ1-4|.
AWGLGPPAEKLF
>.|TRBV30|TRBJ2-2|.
AWSVPETTTGELF
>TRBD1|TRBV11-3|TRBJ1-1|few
ASSTGTGLNTEAF
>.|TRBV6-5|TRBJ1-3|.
ASSKTGSGNTIY
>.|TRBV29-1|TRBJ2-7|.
SAGSGKARRYEQY
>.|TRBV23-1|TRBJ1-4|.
ASSCVERVVGEKLF
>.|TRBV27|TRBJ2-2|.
ASSLSARVVFSGELF
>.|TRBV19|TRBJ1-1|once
ASTGTTEAF